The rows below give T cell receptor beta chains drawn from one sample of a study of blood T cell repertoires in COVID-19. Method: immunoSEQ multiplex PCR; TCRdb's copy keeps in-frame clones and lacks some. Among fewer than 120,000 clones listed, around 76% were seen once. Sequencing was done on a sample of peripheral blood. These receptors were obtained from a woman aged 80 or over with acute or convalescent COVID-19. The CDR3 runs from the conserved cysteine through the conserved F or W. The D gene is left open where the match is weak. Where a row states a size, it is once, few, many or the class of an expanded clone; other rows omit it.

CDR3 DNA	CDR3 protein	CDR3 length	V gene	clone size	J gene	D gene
TGTGCCTGGGTCCGGCCAGGGGGCGAAACCTACAATGAGCAGTTCTTC	CAWVRPGGETYNEQFF	16	TRBV30	NA	TRBJ2-1	TRBD1
TGTGCCAGCAGCTCGGGGGGGCCGCGCAATCAGCCCCAGCATTTT	CASSSGGPRNQPQHF	15	TRBV6-2/TRBV6-3	few	TRBJ1-5	NA
TGTGCCAGCAGCCAAGATTTAGGGCTAGCGGGGGACAATGAGCAGTTCTTC	CASSQDLGLAGDNEQFF	17	TRBV3-1/TRBV3-2	few	TRBJ2-1	TRBD2
TGTGCCAGCAGCCGGGGGACAGATACGCAGTATTTT	CASSRGTDTQYF	12	TRBV7-3	NA	TRBJ2-3	NA
TGTGCCTGGAGTTCAGGGAGGGAGAATTCACCCCTCCACTTT	CAWSSGRENSPLHF	14	TRBV30	few	TRBJ1-6	NA
TGTGCCAGCAGCCTTGGGACTAGCTTCTACGAGCAGTACTTC	CASSLGTSFYEQYF	14	TRBV11-2	once	TRBJ2-7	TRBD2
TGTGCCAGCAGCTTAGATCAGGGGGCGCGCTACACCTTC	CASSLDQGARYTF	13	TRBV11-2	NA	TRBJ1-2	TRBD1
TGTGCCAGCAGTTTAACGGGAGTGGGTTACGAGCAGTACTTC	CASSLTGVGYEQYF	14	TRBV28	NA	TRBJ2-7	NA
TGTGCCAGCGGAAGAGGACTTAACGCGAACACCGGGGAGCTGTTTTTT	CASGRGLNANTGELFF	16	TRBV7-9	NA	TRBJ2-2	NA
TGTGCCTGGAGTGTACAACAGGCCTACGAGCAGTACTTC	CAWSVQQAYEQYF	13	TRBV30	NA	TRBJ2-7	NA
TGCAGCGCGGGACAGACAGAGCAGTTCTTC	CSAGQTEQFF	10	TRBV29-1	NA	TRBJ2-1	TRBD1
TGTGCCAGCAGTGAATTCGAGCGGGAGGGTTCCGGGCAGTACTTC	CASSEFEREGSGQYF	15	TRBV2	few	TRBJ2-7	TRBD2
TGTGCCAGCAGCTTAGGGGCAGGGCAGGGGGCCGTCTACGAGCAGTACTTC	CASSLGAGQGAVYEQYF	17	TRBV7-3	once	TRBJ2-7	TRBD1
TGTGCCAGCAGCGGGACAGGGGGACTGATGGAGACCCAGTACTTC	CASSGTGGLMETQYF	15	TRBV3-1/TRBV3-2	NA	TRBJ2-5	TRBD1
TGTGCCTGGAGGGGGGTGTTTGGTCCGGGACAGGGGACAGAGGGCACCGGGGAGCTGTTTTTT	CAWRGVFGPGQGTEGTGELFF	21	TRBV30	NA	TRBJ2-2	TRBD1
TGTGCCAGCAGCTTGTGGCGAGGAAATCAGCCCCAGCATTTT	CASSLWRGNQPQHF	14	TRBV7-8	NA	TRBJ1-5	NA
TGTGCCAGCAGCGCCACTCTCCGGGACAGGGAACTGTATTTT	CASSATLRDRELYF	14	TRBV7-3	once	TRBJ2-3	TRBD1